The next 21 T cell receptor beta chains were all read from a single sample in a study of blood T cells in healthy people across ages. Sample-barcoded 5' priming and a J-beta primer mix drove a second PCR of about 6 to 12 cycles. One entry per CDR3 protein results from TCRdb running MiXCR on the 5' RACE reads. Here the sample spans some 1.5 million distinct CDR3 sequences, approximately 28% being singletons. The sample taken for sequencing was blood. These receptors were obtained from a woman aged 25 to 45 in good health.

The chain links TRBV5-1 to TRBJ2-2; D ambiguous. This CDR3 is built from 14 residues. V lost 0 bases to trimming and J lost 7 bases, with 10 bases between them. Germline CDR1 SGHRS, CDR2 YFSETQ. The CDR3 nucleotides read TGCGCCAGCAGCTTGGACGCGGCTTTCGGGGAGCTGTTTTTT. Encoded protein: CASSLDAAFGELFF.

DNA of the CDR3: TGTGCCAGCAGCCAAACAGATACCAATGAGCAGTTCTTC. Protein: CASSQTDTNEQFF. The chain couples TRBV7-9 to TRBJ2-1, with D unresolved. CDR3 length: 13 amino acids. From germline, CDR1 is SEHNR and CDR2 FQNEAQ (reference sequence). Deletions cut 5 bases from V and 6 bases from J, with 11 bases between.

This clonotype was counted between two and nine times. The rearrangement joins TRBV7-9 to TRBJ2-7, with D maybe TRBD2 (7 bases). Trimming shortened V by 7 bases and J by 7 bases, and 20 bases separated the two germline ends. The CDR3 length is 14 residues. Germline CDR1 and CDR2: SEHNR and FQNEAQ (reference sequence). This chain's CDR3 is CASTATEKGGEQYF. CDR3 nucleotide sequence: TGTGCCAGCACCGCGACAGAAAAGGGGGGGGAGCAGTACTTC.

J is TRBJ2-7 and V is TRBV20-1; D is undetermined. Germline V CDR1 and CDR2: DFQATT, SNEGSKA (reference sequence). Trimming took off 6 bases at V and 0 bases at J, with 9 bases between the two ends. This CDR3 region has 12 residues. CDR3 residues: CSAARLSYEQYF. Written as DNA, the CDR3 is TGCAGTGCGGCCCGGCTCTCCTACGAGCAGTACTTC.

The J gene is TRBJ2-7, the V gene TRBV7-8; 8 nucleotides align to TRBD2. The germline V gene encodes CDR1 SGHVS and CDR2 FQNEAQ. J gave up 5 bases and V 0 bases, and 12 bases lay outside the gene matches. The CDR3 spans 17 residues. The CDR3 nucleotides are TGTGCCAGCAGCTTAGCAAGGGCTAGCGGGCCCGCCGACGAGCAGTACTTC. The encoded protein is CASSLARASGPADEQYF.

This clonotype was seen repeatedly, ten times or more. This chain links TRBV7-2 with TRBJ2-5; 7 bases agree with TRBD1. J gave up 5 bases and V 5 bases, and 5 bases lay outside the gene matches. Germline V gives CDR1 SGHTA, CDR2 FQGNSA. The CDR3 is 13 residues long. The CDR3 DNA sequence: TGTGCCAGCAGCGCCGACAGGGTCGAGACCCAGTACTTC. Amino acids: CASSADRVETQYF.

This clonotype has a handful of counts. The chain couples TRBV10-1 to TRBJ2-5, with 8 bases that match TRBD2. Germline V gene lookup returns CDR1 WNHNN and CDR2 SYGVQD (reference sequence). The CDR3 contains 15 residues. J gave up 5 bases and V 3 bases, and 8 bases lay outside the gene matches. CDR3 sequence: CASSDPGGPGETQYF. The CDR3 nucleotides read TGCGCCAGCAGTGACCCGGGAGGGCCGGGTGAGACCCAGTACTTC.

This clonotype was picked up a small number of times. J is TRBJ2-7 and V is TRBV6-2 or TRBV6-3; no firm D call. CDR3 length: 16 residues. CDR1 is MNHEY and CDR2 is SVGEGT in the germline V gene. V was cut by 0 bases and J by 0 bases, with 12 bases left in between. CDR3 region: CASSYSAQRSSYEQYF. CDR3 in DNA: TGTGCCAGCAGTTACTCGGCGCAGCGCAGCTCCTACGAGCAGTACTTC.

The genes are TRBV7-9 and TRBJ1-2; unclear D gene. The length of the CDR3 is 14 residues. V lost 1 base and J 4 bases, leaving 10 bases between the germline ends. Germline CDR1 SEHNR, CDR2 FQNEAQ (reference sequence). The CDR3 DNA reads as TGTGCCAGCAGCTTAGGTATCGGGAGCTATGGCTACACCTTC. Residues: CASSLGIGSYGYTF.

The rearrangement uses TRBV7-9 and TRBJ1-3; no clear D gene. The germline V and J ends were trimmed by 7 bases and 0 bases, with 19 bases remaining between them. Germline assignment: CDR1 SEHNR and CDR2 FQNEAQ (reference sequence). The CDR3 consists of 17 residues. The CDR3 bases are TGTGCCAGCACACGCGGTGGGCCTATTTACTCTGGAAACACCATATATTTT. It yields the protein CASTRGGPIYSGNTIYF.

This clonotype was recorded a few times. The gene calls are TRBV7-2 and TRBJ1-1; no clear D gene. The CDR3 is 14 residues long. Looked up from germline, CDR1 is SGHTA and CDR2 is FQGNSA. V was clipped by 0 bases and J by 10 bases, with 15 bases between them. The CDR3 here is CASSLALTSSVAFF. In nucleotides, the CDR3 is TGTGCCAGCAGCTTAGCGCTCACGTCGAGCGTAGCTTTCTTT.

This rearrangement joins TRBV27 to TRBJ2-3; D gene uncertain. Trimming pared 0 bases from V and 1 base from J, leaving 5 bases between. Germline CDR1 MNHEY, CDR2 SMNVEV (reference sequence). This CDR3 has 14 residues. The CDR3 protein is CASSLSYGTDTQYF. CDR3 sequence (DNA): TGTGCCAGCAGTTTATCTTACGGCACAGATACGCAGTATTTT.

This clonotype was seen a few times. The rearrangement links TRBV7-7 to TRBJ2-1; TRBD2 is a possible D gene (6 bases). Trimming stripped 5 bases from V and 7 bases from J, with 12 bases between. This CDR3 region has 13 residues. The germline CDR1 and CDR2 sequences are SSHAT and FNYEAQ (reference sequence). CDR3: CASSRLRGNEQFF. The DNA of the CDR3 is TGTGCCAGCAGCCGACTCCGGGGGAATGAGCAGTTCTTC.

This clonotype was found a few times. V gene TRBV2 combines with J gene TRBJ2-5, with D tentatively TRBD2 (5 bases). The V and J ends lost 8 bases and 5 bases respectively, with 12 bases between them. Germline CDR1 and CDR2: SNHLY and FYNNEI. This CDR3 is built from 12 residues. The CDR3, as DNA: TGTGCCAGCGGGGAGACCAGGGAGACCCAGTACTTC. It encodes CASGETRETQYF.

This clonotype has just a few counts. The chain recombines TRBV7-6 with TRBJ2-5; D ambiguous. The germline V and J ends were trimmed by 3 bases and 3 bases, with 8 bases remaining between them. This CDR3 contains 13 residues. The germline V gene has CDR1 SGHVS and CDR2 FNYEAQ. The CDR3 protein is CASSFSQKETQYF. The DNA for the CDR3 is TGTGCCAGCAGCTTTTCGCAGAAAGAGACCCAGTACTTC.

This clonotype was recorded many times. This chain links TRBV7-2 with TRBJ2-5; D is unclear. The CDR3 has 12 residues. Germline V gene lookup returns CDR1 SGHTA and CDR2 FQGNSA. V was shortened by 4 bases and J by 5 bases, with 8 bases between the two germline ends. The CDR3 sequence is CASSSPPETQYF. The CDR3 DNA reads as TGTGCCAGCAGCTCACCACCGGAGACCCAGTACTTC.

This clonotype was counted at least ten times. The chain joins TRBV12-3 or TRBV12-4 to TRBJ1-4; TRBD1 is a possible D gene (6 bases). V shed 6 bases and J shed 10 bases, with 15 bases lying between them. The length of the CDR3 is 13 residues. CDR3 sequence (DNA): TGTGCCAGCAGAGATAACAGGGCTGGAAAACTGTTTTTT. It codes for CASRDNRAGKLFF.

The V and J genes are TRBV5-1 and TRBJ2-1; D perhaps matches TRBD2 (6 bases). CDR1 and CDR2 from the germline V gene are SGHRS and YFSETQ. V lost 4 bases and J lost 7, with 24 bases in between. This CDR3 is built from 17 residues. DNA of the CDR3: TGCGCCAGCAGCCTGACGGGAGAGAGCGGGCGTCGGAATGAGCAGTTCTTC. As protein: CASSLTGESGRRNEQFF.

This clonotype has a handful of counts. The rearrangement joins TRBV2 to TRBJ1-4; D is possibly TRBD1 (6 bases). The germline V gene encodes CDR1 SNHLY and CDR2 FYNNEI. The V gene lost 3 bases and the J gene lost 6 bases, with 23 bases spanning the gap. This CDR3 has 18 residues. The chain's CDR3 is CASSEGDRGGGLDEKLFF. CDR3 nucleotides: TGTGCCAGCAGTGAGGGCGACCGGGGAGGGGGTTTGGATGAAAAACTGTTTTTT. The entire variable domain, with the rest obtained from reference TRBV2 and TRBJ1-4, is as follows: EPEVTQTPSHQVTQMGQEVILRCVPISNHLYFYWYRQILGQKVEFLVSFYNNEISEKSEIFDDQFSVERPDGSNFTLKIRSTKLEDSAMYFCASSEGDRGGGLDEKLFFGSGTQLSVL.

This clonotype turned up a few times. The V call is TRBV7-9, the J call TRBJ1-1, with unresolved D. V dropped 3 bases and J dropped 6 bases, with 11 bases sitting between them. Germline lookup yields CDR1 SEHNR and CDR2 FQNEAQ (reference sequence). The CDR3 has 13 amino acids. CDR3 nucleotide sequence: TGTGCCAGCAGCTTGGAGCAAGGCGCTGAAGCTTTCTTT. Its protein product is CASSLEQGAEAFF.

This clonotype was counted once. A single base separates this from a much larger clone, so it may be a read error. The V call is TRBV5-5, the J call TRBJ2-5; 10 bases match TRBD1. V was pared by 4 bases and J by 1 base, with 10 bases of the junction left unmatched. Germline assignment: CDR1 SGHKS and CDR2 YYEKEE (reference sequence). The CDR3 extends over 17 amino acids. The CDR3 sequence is CASSHVGGQGPQETQYF. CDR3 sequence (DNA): TGTGCCAGCAGCCACGTGGGGGGACAGGGGCCCCAAGAGACCCAGTACTTC.